This T cell receptor beta chain was captured by sequencing in a study of T-cell memory formation after mild COVID-19 (dated by TCRdb to the early 2020s). General notes on the study: Most TCR sequence clusters were specific to one of the two donors. In a couple of donors, T-cell clones that expanded and contracted after mild COVID-19 were followed by sequencing TCRalpha and TCRbeta repertoires longitudinally. Two young, previously healthy adult volunteers, one female and one male, were included in the cohort. Here is what the overall study found, with its caveats: The second-wave clones that peaked on day 37 were not confirmed to be SARS-CoV-2 specific. Clones contracting from day 15 to 85 had balanced CD4/CD8 phenotypes, while a second wave expanding from day 15 to 37 was biased towards CD4+. Some responding clones were detected in pre-infection memory, which suggested that pre-existing cross-reactive memory T cells had joined the SARS-CoV-2 response. Only a couple of mild cases were covered by the study, and larger cohorts that include severe cases with pre-infection samples were considered necessary. Contracting CD4+ clones were found mainly in CM and EM memory subsets, while CD8+ clones were enriched in EMRA.

The sample was run on an Illumina NovaSeq 6000. cDNA libraries for TCRalpha and TCRbeta were prepared by 5'RACE using constant-segment primers, with sample barcodes and unique molecular identifiers added. RNA was extracted from every sample with Trizol reagent. The libraries were amplified in two PCR steps, and the second step added a second sample barcode and Illumina TruSeq adapters. The libraries were sequenced on an Illumina NovaSeq using 2 x 150 bp paired-end reads. On the authors' methods: The reads were demultiplexed and collapsed into UMI-guided consensus sequences using migec v1.2.7. With mixcr v2.1.11, UMI consensuses were aligned to TRA and TRB V and J templates and assembled into clonotypes. A clonotype was counted as expanded or contracted only if both edgeR and NoisET called the change significant, with noise models trained on biological replicates. For edgeR calls, the cutoffs were a false discovery rate-adjusted p below 0.01 and a log2 fold-change threshold of 1. As an exploratory analysis of dynamics, max-normalized trajectories of the 1000 most abundant clonotypes were examined with PCA combined with hierarchical clustering. Each responding clone was given a CD4 or CD8 phenotype based on the CD4+ and CD8+ repertoires, which had been sequenced separately. TCRdb reanalyzed the raw reads on its own, using fastp at Q25 for trimming and MiXCR for clone calling, and kept in-frame beta chains. Each entry is one CDR3 protein sequence, shown with its most common DNA and genes. TCRdb, not the authors, supplied the V and J calls. The sample table shows 550,000 to 650,000 distinct CDR3 sequences, and around 15% are seen once. The top ten clonotypes cover around 8.1% of the sample.

Trimming leaves V shorter by 7 bases and J shorter by 10 bases, with the junction holding 9 bases beyond the gene matches. Including the terminal cysteine and phenylalanine, the CDR3 comprises 13 residues. Only CDR3 DNA remains: 39 bases, in frame from the first base. Ficoll-Paque density gradient centrifugation was used to isolate PBMCs. This clonotype has just a few counts. No antigen is known for it. The input lacks base qualities; no much larger clone sits a single base away. Sequencing input: PBMCs or a T cell subset sorted from them (not recorded which). The rearranged chain carries TRBV12-3 or TRBV12-4 and TRBJ1-2; 10 central nucleotides agree with TRBD1. This receptor was obtained from an adult woman who had mild COVID-19 (a few samples of this study predate the infection). The sample titles of this study are shuffled in the database, so cell type and time point are left out; the donor was told from shared clones. The CDR3 in this case is CASIAPGQGYYTF. The nucleotide sequence is TGTGCCAGCATTGCACCGGGACAGGGGTACTACACCTTC.